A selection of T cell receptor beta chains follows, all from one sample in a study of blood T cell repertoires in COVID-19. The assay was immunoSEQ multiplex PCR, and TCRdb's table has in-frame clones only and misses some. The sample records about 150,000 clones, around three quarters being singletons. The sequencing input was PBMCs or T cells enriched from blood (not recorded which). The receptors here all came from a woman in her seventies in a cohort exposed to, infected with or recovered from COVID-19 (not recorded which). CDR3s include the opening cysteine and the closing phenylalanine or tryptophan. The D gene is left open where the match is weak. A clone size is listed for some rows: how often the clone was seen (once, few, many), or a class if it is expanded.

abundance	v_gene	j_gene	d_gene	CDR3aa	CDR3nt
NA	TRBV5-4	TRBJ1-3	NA	CASSLDVGAGNTIYF	TGTGCCAGCAGCTTGGATGTAGGGGCCGGAAACACCATATATTTT
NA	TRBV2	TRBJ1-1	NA	CASSGPRNTEAFF	TGTGCCAGCAGTGGTCCGAGGAACACTGAAGCTTTCTTT
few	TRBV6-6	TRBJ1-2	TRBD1	CASSHNPGQGLYGYTF	TGTGCCAGCAGCCACAATCCGGGACAGGGACTATATGGCTACACCTTC
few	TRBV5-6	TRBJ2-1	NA	CASSFLTGRVNEQFF	TGTGCCAGCAGCTTTCTGACAGGACGGGTGAATGAGCAGTTCTTC
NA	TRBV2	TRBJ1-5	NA	CAAGPPPSWGDNQPQHF	TGTGCCGCTGGACCGCCGCCCTCTTGGGGCGATAATCAGCCCCAGCATTTT
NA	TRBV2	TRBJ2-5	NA	CASSGSREKTQYF	TGTGCCAGCAGTGGGAGCAGGGAAAAGACCCAGTACTTC
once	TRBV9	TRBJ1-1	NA	CASSVGGAGGLEAFF	TGTGCCAGCAGCGTAGGGGGTGCGGGGGGCTTGGAAGCTTTCTTT
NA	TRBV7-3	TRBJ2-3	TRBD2	CASSFAGVGTDTQYF	TGTGCCAGCAGCTTCGCGGGAGTGGGCACAGATACGCAGTATTTT
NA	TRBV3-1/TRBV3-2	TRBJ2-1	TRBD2	CASSPWTSGHNEQFF	TGTGCCAGCAGCCCTTGGACTAGCGGACACAATGAGCAGTTCTTC
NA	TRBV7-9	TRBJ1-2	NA	CASSPDFQYYGYTF	TGTGCCAGCAGCCCCGACTTCCAGTACTATGGCTACACCTTC
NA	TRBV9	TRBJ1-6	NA	CASGRENNSPLHF	TGTGCCAGCGGCCGGGAAAATAATTCACCCCTCCACTTT
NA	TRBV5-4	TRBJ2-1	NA	CASSLDSSYNEQFF	TGTGCCAGCAGCTTGGACTCCTCCTACAATGAGCAGTTCTTC
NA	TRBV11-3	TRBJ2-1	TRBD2	CASSPGGSSYNEQFF	TGTGCCAGCAGCCCGGGGGGGAGCTCCTACAATGAGCAGTTCTTC
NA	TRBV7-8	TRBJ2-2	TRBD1	CASSLDPQGVAGELFF	TGTGCCAGCAGCTTAGATCCGCAGGGGGTGGCCGGGGAGCTGTTTTTT
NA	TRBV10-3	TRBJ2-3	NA	CAITQGLTSPGTDTQYF	TGTGCCATCACCCAGGGGTTGACTAGCCCCGGAACAGATACGCAGTATTTT
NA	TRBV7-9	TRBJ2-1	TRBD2	CASSLGLAGGPIRSYEQFF	TGTGCCAGCAGCTTAGGACTAGCGGGAGGGCCAATTAGGAGCTATGAGCAGTTCTTC
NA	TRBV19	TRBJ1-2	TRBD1	CASSMRTGSGDGYTF	TGTGCCAGTAGTATGAGGACAGGGTCGGGCGATGGCTACACCTTC
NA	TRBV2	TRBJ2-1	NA	CASSDRGAGNEQFF	TGTGCCAGCAGTGACAGGGGTGCCGGCAATGAGCAGTTCTTC
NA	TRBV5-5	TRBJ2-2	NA	CASDRGFATGELFF	TGTGCCAGCGATCGAGGTTTCGCCACCGGGGAGCTGTTTTTT
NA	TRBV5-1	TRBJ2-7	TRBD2	CASSSGLAGDEEQYF	TGCGCCAGCAGCTCAGGACTAGCGGGAGACGAGGAGCAGTACTTC
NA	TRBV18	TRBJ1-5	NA	CASSPRDSNQPQHF	TGTGCCAGCTCTCCCAGGGATAGCAATCAGCCCCAGCATTTT
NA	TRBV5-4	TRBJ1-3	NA	CASSPDPNGTGNTIYF	TGTGCCAGCAGCCCGGACCCTAACGGGACTGGAAACACCATATATTTT
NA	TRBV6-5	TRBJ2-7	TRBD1	CASSTPGQARYEQYF	TGTGCCAGCAGTACTCCGGGACAGGCTCGGTACGAGCAGTACTTC
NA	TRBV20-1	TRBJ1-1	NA	CSPSGNTEAFF	TGCAGTCCCTCCGGGAACACTGAAGCTTTCTTT
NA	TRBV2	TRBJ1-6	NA	CASSWTGSYNSPLHF	TGTGCCAGTTCTTGGACGGGGTCTTATAATTCACCCCTCCACTTT
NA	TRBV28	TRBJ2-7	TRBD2	CASSTPGSGSPYEQYF	TGTGCCAGCAGTACCCCGGGTAGCGGGAGCCCCTACGAGCAGTACTTC
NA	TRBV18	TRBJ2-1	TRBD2	CASSPFVLAGDNEQFF	TGTGCCAGCTCACCATTTGTACTAGCGGGGGACAATGAGCAGTTCTTC
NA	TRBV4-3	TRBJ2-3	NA	CASSQDLGTDTQYF	TGCGCCAGCAGCCAAGATCTCGGCACAGATACGCAGTATTTT
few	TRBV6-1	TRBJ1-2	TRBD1	CASSEARGQSYYGYTF	TGTGCCAGCAGTGAAGCGCGGGGACAGTCGTACTATGGCTACACCTTC
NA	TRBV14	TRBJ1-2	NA	CASSQSFLSDYGYTF	TGTGCCAGCAGCCAGAGTTTTCTTTCCGACTATGGCTACACCTTC
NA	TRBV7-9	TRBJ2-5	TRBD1	CASSFWTGGEETQYF	TGTGCCAGCAGCTTTTGGACAGGGGGCGAGGAGACCCAGTACTTC
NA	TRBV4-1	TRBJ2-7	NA	CASSQERGRGFVEQYF	TGCGCCAGCAGCCAAGAAAGGGGCAGGGGATTCGTCGAGCAGTACTTC
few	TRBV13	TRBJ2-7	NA	CASSLGRSYEQYF	TGTGCCAGCAGCTTAGGCAGGTCCTACGAGCAGTACTTC
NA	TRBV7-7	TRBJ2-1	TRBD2	CASSPDPGRGGPQFF	TGTGCTAGCAGCCCGGACCCGGGGCGGGGAGGGCCCCAGTTCTTC
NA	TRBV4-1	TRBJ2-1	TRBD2	CASSQESPSGTLYNEQFF	TGCGCCAGCAGCCAAGAGTCCCCTAGCGGGACCCTATACAATGAGCAGTTCTTC
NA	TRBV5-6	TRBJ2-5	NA	CASSLDQGTGTQYF	TGTGCCAGCAGCTTGGACCAGGGGACGGGGACCCAGTACTTC
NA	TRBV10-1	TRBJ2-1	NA	CASSDFRGRFDEQFF	TGCGCCAGCAGTGATTTTCGGGGTCGGTTCGATGAGCAGTTCTTC
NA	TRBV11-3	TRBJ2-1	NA	CASSLMTGTWNNEQFF	TGTGCCAGCAGCCTAATGACCGGGACTTGGAACAATGAGCAGTTCTTC
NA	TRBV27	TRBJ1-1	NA	CASSRGPTGSGAQAFF	TGTGCCAGCAGTCGGGGACCTACAGGGTCCGGGGCTCAAGCTTTCTTT
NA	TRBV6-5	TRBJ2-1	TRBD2	CASRVGGRRYNEQFF	TGTGCCAGCAGAGTAGGCGGGAGGAGGTACAATGAGCAGTTCTTC
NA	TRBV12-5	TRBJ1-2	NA	CASGSSLRALDGYTF	TGTGCTAGTGGTTCCAGCCTGCGGGCACTGGATGGCTACACCTTC
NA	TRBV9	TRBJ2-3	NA	CASSVGPNTDTQYF	TGTGCCAGCAGCGTAGGGCCCAACACAGATACGCAGTATTTT
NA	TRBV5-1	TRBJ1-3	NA	CASSFLPVLRVPLSGNTIYF	TGCGCCAGCAGCTTCCTTCCTGTACTCAGGGTTCCCCTCTCTGGAAACACCATATATTTT
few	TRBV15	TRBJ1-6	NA	CATRGRVTDSPLHF	TGTGCCACCAGGGGTCGGGTTACTGATTCACCCCTCCACTTT
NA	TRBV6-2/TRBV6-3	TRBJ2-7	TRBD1	CASSYGQGAGEQYF	TGTGCCAGCAGTTACGGACAGGGGGCGGGGGAGCAGTACTTC
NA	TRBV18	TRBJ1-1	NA	CASSPNLNTEAFF	TGTGCCAGCTCACCCAACTTGAACACTGAAGCTTTCTTT